The present entry profiles one TCR beta chain with its context. This entry comes from a study of CD8 T cells in ankylosing spondylitis. Deletions cut 4 bases from V and 7 bases from J, with 11 bases between. This CDR3 region has 13 residues. The germline gives CDR1 MGHDK, CDR2 SYGVNS. Each CDR3 protein is one row after TCRdb ran MiXCR on the 5' RACE reads. This table holds around 160,000 distinct CDR3 sequences, 11% found once. Material: blood, either unsorted or a sorted T cell fraction (not recorded which). This receptor was identified in a male donor with ankylosing spondylitis or in good health (not recorded which). This rearrangement joins TRBV25-1 to TRBJ2-4; TRBD1 or TRBD2 may be the D gene (5 bases each). In nucleotides, the CDR3 is TGTGCCAGCAGTGGTCCCGGGACGAACATTCAGTACTTC. Translating gives CASSGPGTNIQYF.